This T cell receptor beta chain was sequenced during a study of human T cells and chemical hapten exposure. As for this clonotype: Its antigen is undetermined.

CDR3 length: 16 amino acids. From germline, CDR1 is SGHRS and CDR2 YFSETQ. Germline trimming cut 4 bases from V and 0 bases from J; bases unmatched to any gene: 7. Study-wide findings and caveats: Those TCRs sitting above 1 in 1000 frequency stayed the same with DPC sensitization.

TCRdb called the RACE reads again in MiXCR, with one record for every CDR3 protein. In the table there are approximately 160,000 distinct CDR3 sequences, around 30% of which are singletons. Specified time point: patch test 3, about 24 weeks after DPC sensitization. Treatment meaning: therapeutic diphenylcyclopropenone sensitization with weekly scalp DPC. The receptor comes from a woman aged 18-29 years with alopecia areata. Some clones in this sample may be carry-over from other donors' samples. This chain joins TRBV5-1 and TRBJ1-3; 7 positions agree with TRBD1. The sequencing here drew on whole blood, taken in connection with sensitization to the hapten diphenylcyclopropenone (DPC). CDR3 sequence (DNA): TGCGCCAGCAGCACCTGGACAGGTATCTCTGGAAACACCATATATTTT. This codes for CASSTWTGISGNTIYF. Looking up the rest from reference TRBV5-1 and TRBJ1-3 gives the full variable domain: KAGVTQTPRYLIKTRGQQVTLSCSPISGHRSVSWYQQTPGQGLQFLFEYFSETQRNKGNFPGRFSGRQFSNSRSEMNVSTLELGDSALYLCASSTWTGISGNTIYFGEGSWLTVV.